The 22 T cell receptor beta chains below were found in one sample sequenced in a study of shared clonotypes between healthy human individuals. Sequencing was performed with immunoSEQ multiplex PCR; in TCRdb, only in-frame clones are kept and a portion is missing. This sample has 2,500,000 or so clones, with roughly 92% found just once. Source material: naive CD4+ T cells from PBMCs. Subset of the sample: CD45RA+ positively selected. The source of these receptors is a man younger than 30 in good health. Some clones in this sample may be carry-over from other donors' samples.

For the CDR3, the DNA is TGTGCCAGCAGCTTAGGGCGGGAGTACAGCACAGATACGCAGTATTTT. It codes for CASSLGREYSTDTQYF. The chain carries TRBV11-3 and TRBJ2-3, with 7 bases identical to TRBD2. The V gene end was trimmed by 1 base and the J gene end by 0 bases; junction bases not matched to a gene: 4. Germline values: CDR1 SGHNT, CDR2 YENEEA. The CDR3 consists of 16 residues. The whole variable domain, remainder taken from reference TRBV11-3 and TRBJ2-3, is EAGVVQSPRYKIIEKKQPVAFWCNPISGHNTLYWYLQNLGQGPELLIRYENEEAVDDSQLPKDRFSAERLKGVDSTLKIQPAELGDSAVYLCASSLGREYSTDTQYFGPGTRLTVL.

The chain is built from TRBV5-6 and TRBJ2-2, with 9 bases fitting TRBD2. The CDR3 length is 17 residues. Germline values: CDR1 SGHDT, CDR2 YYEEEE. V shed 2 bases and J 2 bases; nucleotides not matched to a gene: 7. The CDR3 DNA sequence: TGTGCCAGCAGCTTATCGTGGCTAGCGGGAAACACCGGGGAGCTGTTTTTT. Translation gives CASSLSWLAGNTGELFF.

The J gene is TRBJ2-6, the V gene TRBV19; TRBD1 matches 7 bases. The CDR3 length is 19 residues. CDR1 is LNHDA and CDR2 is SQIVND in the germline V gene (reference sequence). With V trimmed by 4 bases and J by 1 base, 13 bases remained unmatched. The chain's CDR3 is CASSRRPGQPSSGANVLTF. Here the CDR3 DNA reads TGTGCCAGTAGTAGACGGCCGGGACAGCCTTCATCTGGGGCCAACGTCCTGACTTTC.

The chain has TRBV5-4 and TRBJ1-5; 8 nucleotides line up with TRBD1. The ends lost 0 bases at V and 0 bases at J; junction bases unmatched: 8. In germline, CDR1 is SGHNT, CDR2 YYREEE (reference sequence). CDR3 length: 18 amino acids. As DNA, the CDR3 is TGTGCCAGCAGCTTGGGACCGCCGGGACAGGATAGCAATCAGCCCCAGCATTTT. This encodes CASSLGPPGQDSNQPQHF.

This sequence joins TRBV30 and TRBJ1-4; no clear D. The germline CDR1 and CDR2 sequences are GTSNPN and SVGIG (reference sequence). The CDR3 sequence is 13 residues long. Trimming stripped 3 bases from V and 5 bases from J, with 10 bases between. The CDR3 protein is CAWRKTGNEKLFF. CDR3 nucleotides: TGTGCCTGGAGGAAGACGGGGAATGAAAAACTGTTTTTT.

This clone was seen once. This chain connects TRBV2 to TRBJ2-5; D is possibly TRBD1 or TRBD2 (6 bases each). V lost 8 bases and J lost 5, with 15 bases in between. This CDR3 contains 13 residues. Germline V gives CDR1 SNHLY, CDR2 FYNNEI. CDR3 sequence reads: CASGKGGGETQYF. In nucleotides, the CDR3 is TGTGCCAGCGGGAAGGGGGGCGGGGAGACCCAGTACTTC.

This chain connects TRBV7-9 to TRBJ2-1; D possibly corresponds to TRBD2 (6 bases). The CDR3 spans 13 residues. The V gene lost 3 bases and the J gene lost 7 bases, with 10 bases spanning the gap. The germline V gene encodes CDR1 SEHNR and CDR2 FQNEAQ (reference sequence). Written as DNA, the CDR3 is TGTGCCAGCAGCTTGGGGACTCAGAATGAGCAGTTCTTC. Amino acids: CASSLGTQNEQFF. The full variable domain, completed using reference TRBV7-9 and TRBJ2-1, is DTGVSQNPRHKITKRGQNVTFRCDPISEHNRLYWYRQTLGQGPEFLTYFQNEAQLEKSRLLSDRFSAERPKGSFSTLEIQRTEQGDSAMYLCASSLGTQNEQFFGPGTRLTVL.

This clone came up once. The CDR3 coding sequence is TGTGCCAGCAGACTAAATACGGACAATGAGCAGTTCTTC. Protein: CASRLNTDNEQFF. V is TRBV7-3 and J is TRBJ2-1, with D uncertain. With 6 bases removed from V and 5 bases from J, the gap between germline ends came to 11 bases. In germline, CDR1 is SGHTA, CDR2 FQGTGA. The CDR3 covers 13 residues.

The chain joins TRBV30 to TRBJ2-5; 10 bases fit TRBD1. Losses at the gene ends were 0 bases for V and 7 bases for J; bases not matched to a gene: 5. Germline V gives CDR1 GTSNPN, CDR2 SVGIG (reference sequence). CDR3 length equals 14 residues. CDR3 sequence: CAWSVWDRGPTQYF. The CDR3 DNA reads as TGTGCCTGGAGTGTTTGGGACAGGGGCCCGACCCAGTACTTC.

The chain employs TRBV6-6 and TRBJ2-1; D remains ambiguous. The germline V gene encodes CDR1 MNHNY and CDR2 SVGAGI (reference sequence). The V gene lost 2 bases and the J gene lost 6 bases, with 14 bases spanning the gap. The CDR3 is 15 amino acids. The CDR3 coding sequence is TGTGCCAGCAGTTACGCGGCCCGGGTATCCAATGAGCAGTTCTTC. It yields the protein CASSYAARVSNEQFF.

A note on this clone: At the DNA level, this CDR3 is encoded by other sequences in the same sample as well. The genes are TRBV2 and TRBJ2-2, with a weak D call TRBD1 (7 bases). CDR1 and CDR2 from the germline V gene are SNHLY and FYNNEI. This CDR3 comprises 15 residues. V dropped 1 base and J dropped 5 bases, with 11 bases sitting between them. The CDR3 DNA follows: TGTGCCAGCAGTGAAGTGGCAGGGGGGACCGGGGAGCTGTTTTTT. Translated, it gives CASSEVAGGTGELFF.

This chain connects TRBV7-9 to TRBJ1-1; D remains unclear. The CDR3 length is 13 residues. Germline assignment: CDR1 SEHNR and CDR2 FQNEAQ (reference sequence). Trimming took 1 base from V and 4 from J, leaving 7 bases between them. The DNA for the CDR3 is TGTGCCAGCAGCTTAGATCAAGGCACTGAAGCTTTCTTT. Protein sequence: CASSLDQGTEAFF.

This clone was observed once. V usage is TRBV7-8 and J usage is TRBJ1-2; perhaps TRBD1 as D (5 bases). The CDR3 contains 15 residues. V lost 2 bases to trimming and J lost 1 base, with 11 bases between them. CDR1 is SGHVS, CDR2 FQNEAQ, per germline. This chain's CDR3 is CASSLRGAHNYGYTF. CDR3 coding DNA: TGTGCCAGCAGCTTACGTGGGGCCCATAACTATGGCTACACCTTC.

The CDR3 coding sequence is TGTGCCACCCGGACAGGGTCTGGAAACACCATATATTTT. Residues: CATRTGSGNTIYF. The chain uses TRBV6-1 and TRBJ1-3; 8 bases line up with TRBD1. The CDR3 runs to 13 residues. The germline V gene encodes CDR1 MNHNS and CDR2 SASEGT. Trimming removed 10 bases from V and 1 base from J; junction bases left unmatched: 3.

The CDR3 nucleotides read TGTGCCAGCAGAAATCTGACAGGGGGGAACACCGGGGAGCTGTTTTTT. Translated, it gives CASRNLTGGNTGELFF. The chain is built from TRBV27 and TRBJ2-2; 9 bases match TRBD1. CDR3 length: 16 residues. CDR1 and CDR2 (germline): MNHEY, SMNVEV (reference sequence). Trimming took 6 bases from V and 1 from J; bases not matched to a gene: 6.

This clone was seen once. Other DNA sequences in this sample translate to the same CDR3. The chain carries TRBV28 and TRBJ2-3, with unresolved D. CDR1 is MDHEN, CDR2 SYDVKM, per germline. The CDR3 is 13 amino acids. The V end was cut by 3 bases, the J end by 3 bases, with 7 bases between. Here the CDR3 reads CASSLSGTDTQYF. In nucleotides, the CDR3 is TGTGCCAGCAGTTTGTCTGGGACAGATACGCAGTATTTT.

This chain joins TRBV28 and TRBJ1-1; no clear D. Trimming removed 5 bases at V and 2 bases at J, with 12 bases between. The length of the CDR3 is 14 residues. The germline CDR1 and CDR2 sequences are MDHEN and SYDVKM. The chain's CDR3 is CASSLRWRNTEAFF. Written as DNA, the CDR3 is TGTGCCAGCAGTCTACGGTGGAGAAACACTGAAGCTTTCTTT.

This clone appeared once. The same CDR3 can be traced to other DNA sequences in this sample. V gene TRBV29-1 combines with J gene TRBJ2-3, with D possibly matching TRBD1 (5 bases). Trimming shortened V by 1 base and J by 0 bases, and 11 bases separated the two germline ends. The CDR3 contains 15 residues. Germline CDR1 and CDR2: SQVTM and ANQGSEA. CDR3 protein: CSVEGRQGSTDTQYF. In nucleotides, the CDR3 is TGCAGCGTTGAAGGTCGGCAGGGAAGCACAGATACGCAGTATTTT.

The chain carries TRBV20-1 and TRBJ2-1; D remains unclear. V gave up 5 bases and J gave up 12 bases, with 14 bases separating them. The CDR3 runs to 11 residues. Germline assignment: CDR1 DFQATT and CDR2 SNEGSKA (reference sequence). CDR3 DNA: TGCAGTGCTCCCTTAGGTGTTGGGCAGTTCTTC. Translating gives CSAPLGVGQFF.

The CDR3 DNA sequence: TGTGCCAGCAGCTTGGGGGCAGGTGGGAACACTGAAGCTTTCTTT. Protein: CASSLGAGGNTEAFF. V gene TRBV5-4 combines with J gene TRBJ1-1; D gene unclear. Trimming took off 0 bases at V and 1 base at J, with 10 bases between the two ends. Germline values: CDR1 SGHNT, CDR2 YYREEE (reference sequence). This CDR3 comprises 15 residues.

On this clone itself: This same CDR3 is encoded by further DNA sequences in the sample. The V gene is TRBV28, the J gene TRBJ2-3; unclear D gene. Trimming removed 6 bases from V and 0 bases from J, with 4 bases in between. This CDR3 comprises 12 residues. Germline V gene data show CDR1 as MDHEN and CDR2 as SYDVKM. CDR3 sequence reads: CASRPSTDTQYF. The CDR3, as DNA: TGTGCCAGCAGACCGAGCACAGATACGCAGTATTTT.

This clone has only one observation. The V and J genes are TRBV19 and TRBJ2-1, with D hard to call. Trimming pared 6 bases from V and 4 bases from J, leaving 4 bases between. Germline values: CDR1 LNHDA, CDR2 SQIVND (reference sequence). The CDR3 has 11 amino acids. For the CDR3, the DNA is TGTGCCAGTAGAACGTACAATGAGCAGTTCTTC. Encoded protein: CASRTYNEQFF.